The 17 T cell receptor beta chains given below trace back to one sample, sequenced in a study of OX40 agonist ivuxolimab in advanced cancers. Here immunoSEQ multiplex PCR was the method, and the copy in TCRdb shows in-frame clones only, minus some. Of tens of thousands of clones in the sample, approximately 91% are singletons; the top ten hold 3.5% to 4%. The sequencing here drew on CD4+ or CD8+ T cells sorted from blood, taken in a trial of the OX40 agonist ivuxolimab. These receptor sequences come from an adult with an advanced solid tumor such as melanoma, head and neck, liver or kidney cancer.

This chain joins TRBV27 and TRBJ2-5, with D hard to call. The germline CDR1 and CDR2 sequences are MNHEY and SMNVEV (reference sequence). The CDR3 contains 11 residues. V lost 4 bases and J 4 bases, leaving 4 bases between the germline ends. CDR3 protein: CASSSTETQYF. The CDR3 DNA reads as TGTGCCAGCAGTTCTACAGAGACCCAGTACTTC.

This clone was seen more than once but under ten times. V and J are TRBV5-6 and TRBJ2-7; TRBD1 is a possible D gene (5 bases). The CDR3 covers 14 residues. Germline values: CDR1 SGHDT, CDR2 YYEEEE. V lost 1 base and J 2 bases, leaving 10 bases between the germline ends. The CDR3 coding sequence is TGTGCCAGCAGCTTGAGACAGCTCGCCTACGAGCAGTACTTC. This translates into CASSLRQLAYEQYF.

The chain uses TRBV7-9 and TRBJ2-7, with D possibly called TRBD1 or TRBD2 (5 bases each). V was cut by 6 bases and J by 4 bases, with 13 bases left in between. The CDR3 extends over 13 amino acids. The germline gives CDR1 SEHNR, CDR2 FQNEAQ (reference sequence). The CDR3 region has the DNA TGTGCCAGCAGTCTTGGGACGGTTTACGAGCAGTACTTC. Amino acid sequence: CASSLGTVYEQYF.

The chain employs TRBV7-9 and TRBJ2-5; TRBD2 agrees at 10 bases. Losses at the gene ends were 5 bases for V and 5 bases for J; bases not matched to a gene: 11. CDR3 length equals 16 residues. Germline CDR1 and CDR2: SEHNR and FQNEAQ (reference sequence). DNA of the CDR3: TGTGCCAGCAGCCCTCTCCTAGCGGGAGCAGAGGAGACCCAGTACTTC. It yields the protein CASSPLLAGAEETQYF.

CDR3 loop: CASSFGTGQTEAFF. CDR3 sequence (DNA): TGTGCCAGCAGTTTCGGTACAGGGCAAACTGAAGCTTTCTTT. This chain joins TRBV27 and TRBJ1-1; tentatively, D is TRBD1 (6 bases). The CDR3 is made up of 14 amino acids. Trimming left V 3 bases short and J 5 bases short, with 13 bases between. Germline lookup yields CDR1 MNHEY and CDR2 SMNVEV (reference sequence).

This chain links TRBV19 with TRBJ1-5; D remains unclear. The V gene lost 3 bases and the J gene lost 3 bases, with 15 bases spanning the gap. The CDR3 runs 16 residues. Germline V gives CDR1 LNHDA, CDR2 SQIVND (reference sequence). CDR3 in amino acids: CASSIGVRVPNQPQHF. The DNA for the CDR3 is TGTGCCAGTAGTATTGGGGTAAGGGTTCCCAATCAGCCCCAGCATTTT.

The chain joins TRBV5-6 to TRBJ2-5; TRBD2 matches 8 bases. The CDR3 loop spans 14 amino acids. The J segment lost 0 bases and the V segment lost 4 bases, leaving 2 bases of the junction unmatched. Germline assignment: CDR1 SGHDT and CDR2 YYEEEE. The chain's CDR3 is CASSQGLDQETQYF. CDR3 DNA sequence: TGTGCCAGCAGCCAGGGACTAGACCAAGAGACCCAGTACTTC.

This clone was seen more than once but under ten times. CDR3 nucleotide sequence: TGTGCCAGCAGCTATGGCACAGGCAGGTGGGATGGCTACACCTTC. This codes for CASSYGTGRWDGYTF. This chain joins TRBV7-9 and TRBJ1-2; TRBD1 might be the D (5 bases). Germline V gives CDR1 SEHNR, CDR2 FQNEAQ (reference sequence). V lost 4 bases, J lost 6 bases, and 18 bases lay in between. This CDR3 region has 15 residues. Full variable domain (missing parts from reference TRBV7-9 and TRBJ1-2): DTGVSQNPRHKITKRGQNVTFRCDPISEHNRLYWYRQTLGQGPEFLTYFQNEAQLEKSRLLSDRFSAERPKGSFSTLEIQRTEQGDSAMYLCASSYGTGRWDGYTFGSGTRLTVV.

Only one count was recorded for this clone. The V gene is TRBV6-5, the J gene TRBJ2-7; perhaps TRBD1 as D (6 bases). The CDR3 contains 15 residues. Per germline, CDR1 MNHEY and CDR2 SVGAGI. The V and J ends lost 6 bases and 5 bases respectively, with 20 bases between them. This CDR3 is CASRSGLYPGDEQYF. DNA of the CDR3: TGTGCCAGCAGATCTGGACTCTACCCAGGGGACGAGCAGTACTTC.

The gene calls are TRBV15 and TRBJ2-7; a possible D gene is TRBD1 (5 bases). The germline CDR1 and CDR2 sequences are LNHNV and YYDKDF (reference sequence). This CDR3 is 12 amino acids long. Trimming removed 5 bases at V and 6 bases at J, with 11 bases between. The CDR3 region has the DNA TGTGCCACCAGCTCCCAGGGAACCGAGCAGTACTTC. Amino acid sequence: CATSSQGTEQYF.

The rearrangement uses TRBV10-2 and TRBJ2-3; TRBD2 agrees at 8 bases. V lost 0 bases, J lost 0 bases, and 2 bases stayed unmatched. Germline CDR1 is WSHSY and CDR2 is SAAADI. The length of the CDR3 is 16 residues. CDR3 nucleotide sequence: TGCGCCAGCAGTGAGTCTACGGGGGGGAGCACAGATACGCAGTATTTT. It codes for CASSESTGGSTDTQYF.

The CDR3 nucleotides are TGTGCCAGCAGCTTTTTGACGCCTCCAGGCTACGAGCAGTACTTC. It encodes CASSFLTPPGYEQYF. The V gene is TRBV5-5, the J gene TRBJ2-7, with D unclear. The V end lost 2 bases, the J end lost 3 bases, and 15 bases lay between the germline ends. The CDR3 sequence is 15 residues long. CDR1 and CDR2 (germline): SGHKS, YYEKEE (reference sequence). Using reference TRBV5-5 and TRBJ2-7 for the parts outside the CDR3, the full variable domain is DAGVTQSPTHLIKTRGQQVTLRCSPISGHKSVSWYQQVLGQGPQFIFQYYEKEERGRGNFPDRFSARQFPNYSSELNVNALLLGDSALYLCASSFLTPPGYEQYFGPGTRLTVT.

The V and J genes are TRBV6-5 and TRBJ2-7; the D gene is possibly TRBD2 (5 bases). The germline V and J ends were trimmed by 5 bases and 2 bases, with 13 bases remaining between them. The CDR3 is made up of 14 amino acids. The germline gives CDR1 MNHEY, CDR2 SVGAGI. CDR3 sequence (DNA): TGTGCCAGCAGTGAGCCCCTAGCTACCTACGAGCAGTACTTC. Residues: CASSEPLATYEQYF.

The chain links TRBV7-2 to TRBJ2-5; D call uncertain. The J call could be wrong; TRBJ2-7 is a better fit for the DNA end. The CDR3 spans 11 residues. CDR1 is SGHTA, CDR2 FQGNSA, per germline. The CDR3 nucleotides are TGTGCCAGCAGCCTTTCCTACGAGCAGTACTTC. Amino acid sequence: CASSLSYEQYF.

The genes are TRBV7-2 and TRBJ2-5, with 7 bases lining up with TRBD2. The CDR3 consists of 13 residues. V was clipped by 5 bases and J by 5 bases; unmatched bases: 5. Germline V CDR1 and CDR2: SGHTA, FQGNSA. The CDR3 DNA reads as TGTGCCAGCAGCGGGCTCGGGGGGGAGACCCAGTACTTC. Translating it yields CASSGLGGETQYF.

A single count supports this clone. This chain connects TRBV6-5 to TRBJ1-1; D is possibly TRBD1 (5 bases). The V end lost 1 base, the J end lost 4 bases, and 7 bases lay between the germline ends. Germline lookup yields CDR1 MNHEY and CDR2 SVGAGI. The length of the CDR3 is 13 residues. This chain's CDR3 is CASSYFGGTEAFF. CDR3 DNA sequence: TGTGCCAGCAGTTACTTCGGGGGCACTGAAGCTTTCTTT.

V is TRBV2 and J is TRBJ2-7, with TRBD2 identical over 7 bases. With V trimmed by 3 bases and J by 0 bases, 5 bases remained unmatched. CDR1 is SNHLY, CDR2 FYNNEI, per germline. CDR3 length equals 15 residues. DNA for the CDR3: TGTGCCAGCAGTGACGGCAGGGACTACTCCTACGAGCAGTACTTC. This sequence encodes CASSDGRDYSYEQYF.